The clone carrying this T cell receptor (beta chain) was observed a handful of times. The antigen is unknown. The CDR3 contains 14 residues. Deletions cut 3 bases from V and 5 bases from J, with 13 bases between. Germline CDR1 SGHTA, CDR2 FQGNSA. Each of the CD4+ naive, central memory, regulatory and stem cell-like memory populations was sorted via CD45RO/CCR7/CD25/CD127/CD95/CD27. These data are taken from a study of beta chain features in type 1 diabetes. Overall study findings and caveats: In all four CD4+ subsets, TCRB CDR3 length was significantly, moderately reduced in type 1 diabetes.

Isolated RNA was reverse transcribed in full, so expressed TCRB transcripts were sequenced. The table came from immunoSEQ multiplex PCR; TCRdb's copy has only in-frame clones and leaves some out. In the table there are 400,000 to 450,000 clones, 11% to 15% of which are singletons. The rearrangement uses TRBV7-2 and TRBJ2-5; a weak D match, TRBD1 (5 bases). The sequenced sample consisted of naive CD4+ T cells from blood. This TCR derives from a man aged 25 to 40 in good health. The chain's CDR3 is CASSFFGQIETQYF. CDR3 in DNA: TGTGCCAGCAGCTTCTTCGGACAAATTGAGACCCAGTACTTC.